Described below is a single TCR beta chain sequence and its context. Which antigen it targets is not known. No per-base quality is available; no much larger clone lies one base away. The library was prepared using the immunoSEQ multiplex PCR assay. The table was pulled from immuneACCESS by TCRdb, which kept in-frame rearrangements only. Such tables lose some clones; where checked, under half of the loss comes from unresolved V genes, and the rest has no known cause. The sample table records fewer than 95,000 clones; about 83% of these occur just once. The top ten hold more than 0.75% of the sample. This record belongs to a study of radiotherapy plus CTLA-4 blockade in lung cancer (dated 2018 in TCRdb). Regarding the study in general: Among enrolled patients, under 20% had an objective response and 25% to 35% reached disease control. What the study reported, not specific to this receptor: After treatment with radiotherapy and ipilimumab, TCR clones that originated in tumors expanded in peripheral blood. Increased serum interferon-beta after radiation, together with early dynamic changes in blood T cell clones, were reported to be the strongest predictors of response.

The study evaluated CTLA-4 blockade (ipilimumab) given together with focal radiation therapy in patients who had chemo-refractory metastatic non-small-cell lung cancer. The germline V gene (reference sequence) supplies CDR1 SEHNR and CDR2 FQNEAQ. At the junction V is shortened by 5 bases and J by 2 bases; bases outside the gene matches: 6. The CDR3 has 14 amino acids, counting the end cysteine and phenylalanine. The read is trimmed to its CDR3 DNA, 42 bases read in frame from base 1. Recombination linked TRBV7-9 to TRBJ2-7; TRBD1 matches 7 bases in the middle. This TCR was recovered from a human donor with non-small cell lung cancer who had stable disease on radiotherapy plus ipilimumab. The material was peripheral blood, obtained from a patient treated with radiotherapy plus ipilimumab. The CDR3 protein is CASSPGQMAYEQYF. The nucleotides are TGTGCCAGCAGCCCGGGACAGATGGCCTACGAGCAGTACTTC.